The source of this T cell receptor beta chain is a study of long-term antiretroviral therapy in people with HIV. Sequencing used immunoSEQ v3.0 at survey level. Sequencing was intended to reach about 40,000-50,000 T-cell genomes per sample. The assay was immunoSEQ multiplex PCR, and TCRdb's table has in-frame clones only and misses some. The sample carries 13,000 to 15,000 clones, around 80% recorded once. Study observations and caveats: Upon ART, diversity increased but remained lower than transplant donor controls.

CDR3 length: 16 residues. CDR1 SGHRS and CDR2 YFSETQ come from the germline V gene. V was cut by 4 bases and J by 1 base, with 12 bases left in between. With respect to this clone: Its specificity is not known.

V gene TRBV5-1 combines with J gene TRBJ1-6; TRBD1 might be the D (5 bases). The sequence was obtained from a man in his forties or fifties with HIV. This material consisted of unsorted PBMCs, taken 1.3 years before starting antiretroviral therapy. This CDR3 reads CASSPTGGSYNSPLHF. DNA of the CDR3: TGCGCCAGCAGCCCCACTGGGGGATCCTATAATTCACCCCTCCACTTT.